These T cell receptor beta chains were read from a single sample in a study of T-cell reconstitution after alpha-beta-depleted transplantation in children. TCRdb re-called the PCR reads with MiXCR, one entry per CDR3 protein. This sample yields about 280,000 distinct CDR3 sequences, of which around 10% are seen a single time; about a quarter belongs to the top ten. The sequencing here drew on peripheral blood, taken 180 days after TCRalphabeta/CD19-depleted stem cell transplant. The origin of the receptors is a male patient between 2 and 9 years old who had a stem cell transplant for chronic granulomatous disease, so the T cells may come from the graft donor. Both conserved end residues are part of each CDR3. A D gene is named only where the DNA matches it firmly. Expanded clones get a size class; other rows say once, few or many, or leave the size out.

v_call: TRBV10-2
j_call: TRBJ2-5
d_call: .
clone_size: many
cdr3_nt: TGCGCCAGCAGTGAATCCCAGGGATGGGAGACCCAGTACTTC
cdr3_aa: CASSESQGWETQYF

v_call: TRBV5-1
j_call: TRBJ2-1
d_call: TRBD2
clone_size: many
cdr3_nt: TGCGCCAGCAGCTTCGGGGGGTCCACCTACAATGAGCAGTTCTTC
cdr3_aa: CASSFGGSTYNEQFF

v_call: TRBV12-3/TRBV12-4
j_call: TRBJ2-7
d_call: .
clone_size: many
cdr3_nt: TGTGCCAGCAGTTTAGTCAACGGGGGCACGGACGAGCAGTACTTC
cdr3_aa: CASSLVNGGTDEQYF

v_call: TRBV10-1
j_call: TRBJ2-1
d_call: .
clone_size: many
cdr3_nt: TGCGCCAGCAGTAAGGACGCCAGCTCCTACAATGAGCAGTTCTTC
cdr3_aa: CASSKDASSYNEQFF

v_call: TRBV6-1
j_call: TRBJ2-7
d_call: .
clone_size: many
cdr3_nt: TGTGCCAGCAACGGGGCCTGGGGCGAGCAGTACTTC
cdr3_aa: CASNGAWGEQYF

v_call: TRBV20-1
j_call: TRBJ1-5
d_call: .
clone_size: many
cdr3_nt: TGCAGTGCTAGAGATGGCAATCAGCCCCAGCATTTT
cdr3_aa: CSARDGNQPQHF

v_call: TRBV12-3/TRBV12-4
j_call: TRBJ2-7
d_call: .
clone_size: many
cdr3_nt: TGTGCCAGCAGCCCGTACAGGGATAGCCTCTACGAGCAGTACTTC
cdr3_aa: CASSPYRDSLYEQYF

v_call: TRBV3-1
j_call: TRBJ2-1
d_call: TRBD2
clone_size: .
cdr3_nt: TGTGCCAGCAGTCCGGGGGACAGCAGCGGGGGGAGCTCCTACAATGAGCAGTTCTTC
cdr3_aa: CASSPGDSSGGSSYNEQFF

v_call: TRBV7-9
j_call: TRBJ2-7
d_call: TRBD1
clone_size: many
cdr3_nt: TGTGCCAGCAGCTTAGGCAGGGGGTTCTACGAGCAGTACTTC
cdr3_aa: CASSLGRGFYEQYF

v_call: TRBV7-2
j_call: TRBJ1-1
d_call: .
clone_size: many
cdr3_nt: TGTGCCAGCAGCTTAGGGGTGTTCATGAACACTGAAGCTTTCTTT
cdr3_aa: CASSLGVFMNTEAFF

v_call: TRBV18
j_call: TRBJ2-2
d_call: .
clone_size: .
cdr3_nt: TGTGCCAGCTCCTCGTGGGGACGGCGATTATCCGGGGAGCCGTTTTTT
cdr3_aa: CASSSWGRRLSGEPFF

v_call: TRBV20-1
j_call: TRBJ1-2
d_call: .
clone_size: many
cdr3_nt: TGCAGTGCTAGAGTGGTTCGTATCGGCTACACCTTC
cdr3_aa: CSARVVRIGYTF

v_call: TRBV30
j_call: TRBJ2-7
d_call: .
clone_size: .
cdr3_nt: TGTGCCTGGAGTGTAGGTGGGTACGAGCAGTACTTC
cdr3_aa: CAWSVGGYEQYF

v_call: TRBV6-5
j_call: TRBJ2-1
d_call: .
clone_size: many
cdr3_nt: TGTGCCAGTGGGAGACACAATGAGCAGTTCTTC
cdr3_aa: CASGRHNEQFF

v_call: TRBV12-3/TRBV12-4
j_call: TRBJ1-2
d_call: .
clone_size: many
cdr3_nt: TGTGCCAGCAGTTTACAGGGACTTCCCAACTATGGCTACACCTTC
cdr3_aa: CASSLQGLPNYGYTF

v_call: TRBV7-2
j_call: TRBJ2-1
d_call: .
clone_size: many
cdr3_nt: TGTGCCAGCAGCTTAGCGATAGCTTCCTACAATGAGCAGTTCTTC
cdr3_aa: CASSLAIASYNEQFF

v_call: TRBV5-1
j_call: TRBJ2-5
d_call: TRBD1
clone_size: many
cdr3_nt: TGCGCCAGCAACGACCCAGGGGGAAAGACCCAGTACTTC
cdr3_aa: CASNDPGGKTQYF

v_call: TRBV11-2
j_call: TRBJ1-5
d_call: TRBD1
clone_size: .
cdr3_nt: TGTGCCAGCAGCTTAGTCAGGGGGTGGAATCAGCCCCAGCATTTT
cdr3_aa: CASSLVRGWNQPQHF

v_call: TRBV7-9
j_call: TRBJ2-7
d_call: TRBD2
clone_size: many
cdr3_nt: TGTGCCAGCAGCTTAGTTCCTAGCGGGGCCTACGAGCAGTACTTC
cdr3_aa: CASSLVPSGAYEQYF

v_call: TRBV7-3
j_call: TRBJ2-5
d_call: TRBD2
clone_size: many
cdr3_nt: TGTGCCAGCAGCTTACTAGCGGGAGGGCCGGGAGAGACCCAGTACTTC
cdr3_aa: CASSLLAGGPGETQYF

v_call: TRBV23-1
j_call: TRBJ2-7
d_call: TRBD1
clone_size: .
cdr3_nt: TGCGCCACACAGGGGTACGAGCAGTACTTC
cdr3_aa: CATQGYEQYF

v_call: TRBV20-1
j_call: TRBJ2-5
d_call: TRBD2
clone_size: many
cdr3_nt: TGCAGTGCTAGCAGGTTAGGACTAGCGAGAGACCAGTACTTC
cdr3_aa: CSASRLGLARDQYF

v_call: TRBV10-3
j_call: TRBJ2-7
d_call: .
clone_size: many
cdr3_nt: TGTGCCATCAGTGAGTCCGGACAGATCTACGAGCAGTACTTC
cdr3_aa: CAISESGQIYEQYF

v_call: TRBV7-9
j_call: TRBJ2-3
d_call: .
clone_size: many
cdr3_nt: TGTGCCAGCAGCCCTCATCGGCCGCCAGAGACAGATACGCAGTATTTT
cdr3_aa: CASSPHRPPETDTQYF

v_call: TRBV6-2/TRBV6-3
j_call: TRBJ2-1
d_call: TRBD2
clone_size: many
cdr3_nt: TGTGCCAGCAGTTCATTGACTAGCGGGAGCTCCTACAATGAGCAGTTCTTC
cdr3_aa: CASSSLTSGSSYNEQFF

v_call: TRBV5-5
j_call: TRBJ2-7
d_call: .
clone_size: many
cdr3_nt: TGTGCCAGCAGTCCAGCGACAGCCTCCTACGAGCAGTACTTC
cdr3_aa: CASSPATASYEQYF

v_call: TRBV3-1
j_call: TRBJ1-1
d_call: .
clone_size: many
cdr3_nt: TGTGCCAGCAGCCAAGATTGGGAAGGGGCGCTTGGAGGCACTGAAGCTTTCTTT
cdr3_aa: CASSQDWEGALGGTEAFF

v_call: TRBV5-8
j_call: TRBJ1-5
d_call: TRBD1
clone_size: few
cdr3_nt: TGTGCCAGCAGCTTGGGGGACAGGTTGAATCAGCCCCAGCATTTT
cdr3_aa: CASSLGDRLNQPQHF

v_call: TRBV20-1
j_call: TRBJ2-5
d_call: .
clone_size: many
cdr3_nt: TGCAGTGCTAGAGACCCCGACGTTACAAGCCCTTGGTACCAAGAGACCCAGTACTTC
cdr3_aa: CSARDPDVTSPWYQETQYF

v_call: TRBV20-1
j_call: TRBJ1-1
d_call: TRBD1
clone_size: many
cdr3_nt: TGCAGTGCTAGGAACAGGGGAGTAGGCACTGAAGCTTTCTTT
cdr3_aa: CSARNRGVGTEAFF

v_call: TRBV5-1
j_call: TRBJ2-3
d_call: TRBD2
clone_size: many
cdr3_nt: TGCGCCAGCAGCTTGGTTGCGGGAGAATTGGGAGATACGCAGTATTTT
cdr3_aa: CASSLVAGELGDTQYF

v_call: TRBV20-1
j_call: TRBJ1-4
d_call: .
clone_size: many
cdr3_nt: TGCAGTGCTAGAGAGCCCCCCAGTGAAAAACTGTTTTTT
cdr3_aa: CSAREPPSEKLFF

v_call: TRBV5-1
j_call: TRBJ1-3
d_call: .
clone_size: many
cdr3_nt: TGCGCCAGCAGCTCGAGTGGCTCTGGAAACACCATATATTTT
cdr3_aa: CASSSSGSGNTIYF

v_call: TRBV5-1
j_call: TRBJ2-3
d_call: .
clone_size: many
cdr3_nt: TGCGCCAGCTCCTTGGAGGGGGGAGGAGATACGCAGTATTTT
cdr3_aa: CASSLEGGGDTQYF

v_call: TRBV30
j_call: TRBJ2-1
d_call: TRBD2
clone_size: few
cdr3_nt: TGTGCCTGGAAGGAGCGGGACTACAATGAGCAGTTCTTC
cdr3_aa: CAWKERDYNEQFF

v_call: TRBV7-6
j_call: TRBJ2-1
d_call: .
clone_size: many
cdr3_nt: TGTGCCAGCAGCTTAGCGGGCGGGACTTACAATGAGCAGTTCTTC
cdr3_aa: CASSLAGGTYNEQFF

v_call: TRBV19
j_call: TRBJ2-1
d_call: .
clone_size: .
cdr3_nt: TGTGCCAGTAGTATAGTTCCTCCGCGGACCTCCTACAATGAGCAGTTCTTC
cdr3_aa: CASSIVPPRTSYNEQFF

v_call: TRBV5-1
j_call: TRBJ2-5
d_call: .
clone_size: few
cdr3_nt: TGCGCCAGCAGCTGGGGATCACAGGGAGGGCAAGAGACCCAGTACTTC
cdr3_aa: CASSWGSQGGQETQYF

v_call: TRBV28
j_call: TRBJ2-1
d_call: .
clone_size: .
cdr3_nt: TGTGCCAGCAGTTCCTCCGACAGGAATTTCCTCAACCGCTTCTACAATGAGCAGTTCTTC
cdr3_aa: CASSSSDRNFLNRFYNEQFF

v_call: TRBV10-1
j_call: TRBJ1-5
d_call: .
clone_size: many
cdr3_nt: TGCGCCAGCAGTGAGACAGGCAATCAGCCCCAGCATTTT
cdr3_aa: CASSETGNQPQHF

v_call: TRBV28
j_call: TRBJ1-5
d_call: .
clone_size: many
cdr3_nt: TGTGCCAGCAGTTTACTCGGCGGCACTTTGCCCCAGCATTTT
cdr3_aa: CASSLLGGTLPQHF

v_call: TRBV29-1
j_call: TRBJ1-1
d_call: .
clone_size: many
cdr3_nt: TGCAGCGTTGGTCCCCGTCTGCAGTCTGGCACTGAAGCTTTCTTT
cdr3_aa: CSVGPRLQSGTEAFF

v_call: TRBV6-1
j_call: TRBJ2-4
d_call: .
clone_size: .
cdr3_nt: TGTGCCAGCAGCGAGAGAGCCAAAAACATTCAGTACTTC
cdr3_aa: CASSERAKNIQYF